This TCR beta chain stems from a study of T-cell reconstitution after alpha-beta-depleted transplantation in children. General study findings and limits: T-cell numbers and diversity one year post-transplant derived largely from freshly generated T cells. Reportedly, only several hundred clones from non-depleted graft cells drove alpha-beta T-cell counts at about two months.

With 5 bases removed from V and 0 bases from J, the gap between germline ends came to 20 bases. CDR1 is SGHAT, CDR2 FQNNGV, per germline. This CDR3 comprises 18 residues. This clonotype showed up just a few times. Its target is unknown. The TCRbeta library was prepared with unique molecular identifiers. TCRdb re-called the PCR reads through MiXCR, storing one row per CDR3 protein. The sample shows 500,000 to 650,000 distinct CDR3 sequences, about an eighth of them seen only once. The chain links TRBV11-2 to TRBJ2-1, with TRBD2 as a possible D gene (7 bases). The input for sequencing was PBMCs, mostly from graft donor cells, taken 180 days after TCRalphabeta/CD19-depleted stem cell transplant. This receptor was identified in a female patient between 2 and 15 years old who had a stem cell transplant for aplastic anemia, so the T cells may come from the graft donor. The chain's CDR3 is CASSTVRGATSSYNEQFF. The CDR3 region has the DNA TGTGCCAGCAGCACAGTTCGGGGGGCTACTAGCTCCTACAATGAGCAGTTCTTC.